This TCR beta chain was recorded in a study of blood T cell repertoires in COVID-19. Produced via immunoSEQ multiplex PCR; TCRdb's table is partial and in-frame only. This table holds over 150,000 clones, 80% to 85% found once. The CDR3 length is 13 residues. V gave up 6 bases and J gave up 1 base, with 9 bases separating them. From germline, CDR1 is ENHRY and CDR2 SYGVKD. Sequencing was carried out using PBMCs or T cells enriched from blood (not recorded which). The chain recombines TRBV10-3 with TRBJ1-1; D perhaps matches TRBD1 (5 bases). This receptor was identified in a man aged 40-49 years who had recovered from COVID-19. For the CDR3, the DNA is TGTGCCATCAGCCCAGACAGGAACACTGAAGCTTTCTTT. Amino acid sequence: CAISPDRNTEAFF.